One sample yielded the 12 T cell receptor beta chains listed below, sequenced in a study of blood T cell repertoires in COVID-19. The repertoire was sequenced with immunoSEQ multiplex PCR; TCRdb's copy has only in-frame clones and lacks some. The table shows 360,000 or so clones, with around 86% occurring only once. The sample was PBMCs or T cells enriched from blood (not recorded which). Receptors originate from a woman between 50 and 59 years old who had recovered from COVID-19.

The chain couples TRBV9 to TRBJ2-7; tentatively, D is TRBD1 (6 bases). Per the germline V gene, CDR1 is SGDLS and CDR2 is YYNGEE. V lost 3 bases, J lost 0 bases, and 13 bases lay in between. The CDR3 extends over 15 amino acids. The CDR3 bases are TGTGCCAGCAGCGGCGGACAGAGCCTCTCCTACGAGCAGTACTTC. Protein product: CASSGGQSLSYEQYF.

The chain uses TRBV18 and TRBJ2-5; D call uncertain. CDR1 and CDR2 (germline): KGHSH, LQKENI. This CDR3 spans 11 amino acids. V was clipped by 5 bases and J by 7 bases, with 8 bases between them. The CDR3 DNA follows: TGTGCCAGCTCAACGTCGGGGACCCAGTACTTC. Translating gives CASSTSGTQYF.

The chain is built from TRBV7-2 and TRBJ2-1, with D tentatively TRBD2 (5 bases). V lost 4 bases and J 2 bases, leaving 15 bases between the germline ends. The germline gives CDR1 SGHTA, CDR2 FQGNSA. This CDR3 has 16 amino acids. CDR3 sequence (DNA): TGTGCCAGCAGCTCCCGCAGCGGAACTGCCTACAATGAGCAGTTCTTC. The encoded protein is CASSSRSGTAYNEQFF.

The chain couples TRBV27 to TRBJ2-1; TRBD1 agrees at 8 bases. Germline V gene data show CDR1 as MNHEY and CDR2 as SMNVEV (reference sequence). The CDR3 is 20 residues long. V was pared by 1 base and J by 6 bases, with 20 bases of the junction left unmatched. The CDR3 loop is CASSLYARDRRIPVTNEQFF. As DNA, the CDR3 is TGTGCCAGCAGTTTATACGCCCGGGACAGGAGAATCCCGGTAACCAATGAGCAGTTCTTC.

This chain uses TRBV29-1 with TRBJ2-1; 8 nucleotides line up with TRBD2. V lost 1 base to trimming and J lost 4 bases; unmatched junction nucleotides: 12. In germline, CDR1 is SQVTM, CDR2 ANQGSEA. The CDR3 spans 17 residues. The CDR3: CSVEASGGGVGYNEQFF. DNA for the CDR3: TGCAGCGTTGAAGCCTCGGGAGGGGGTGTGGGGTACAATGAGCAGTTCTTC.

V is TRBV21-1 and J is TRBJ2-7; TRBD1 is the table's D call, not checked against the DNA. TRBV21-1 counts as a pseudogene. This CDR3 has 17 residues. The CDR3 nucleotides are TGTGCCAGCAGCTCTCCAGGAGGGACAGGGAGCTCCTACGAGCAGTACTTC. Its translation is CASSSPGGTGSSYEQYF.

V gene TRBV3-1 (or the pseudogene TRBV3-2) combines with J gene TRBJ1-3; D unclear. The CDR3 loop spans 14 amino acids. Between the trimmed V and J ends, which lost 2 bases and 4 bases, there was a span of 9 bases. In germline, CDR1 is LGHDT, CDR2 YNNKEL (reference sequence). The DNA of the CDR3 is TGTGCCAGCAGCCAATTTCCACAGGGAAACACCATATATTTT. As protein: CASSQFPQGNTIYF.

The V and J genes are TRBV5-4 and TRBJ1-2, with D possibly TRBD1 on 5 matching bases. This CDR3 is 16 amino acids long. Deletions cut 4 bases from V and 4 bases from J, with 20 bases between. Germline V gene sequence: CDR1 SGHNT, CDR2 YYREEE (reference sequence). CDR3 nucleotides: TGTGCCAGCAGCGCGGCTTCCGAGGGACTCGGCTATGGCTACACCTTC. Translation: CASSAASEGLGYGYTF.

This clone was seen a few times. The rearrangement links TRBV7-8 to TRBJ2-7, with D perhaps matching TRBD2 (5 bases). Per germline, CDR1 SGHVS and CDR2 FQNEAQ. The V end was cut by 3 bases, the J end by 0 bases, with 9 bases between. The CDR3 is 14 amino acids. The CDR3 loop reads CASSLRARSYEQYF. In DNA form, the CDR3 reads TGTGCCAGCAGCTTGCGGGCACGCTCCTACGAGCAGTACTTC.

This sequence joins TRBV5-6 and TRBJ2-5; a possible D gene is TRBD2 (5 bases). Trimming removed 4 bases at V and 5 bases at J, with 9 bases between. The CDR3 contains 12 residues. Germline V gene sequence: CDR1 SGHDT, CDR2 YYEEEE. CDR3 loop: CASSLPSETQYF. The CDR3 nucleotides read TGTGCCAGCAGCCTACCTAGCGAGACCCAGTACTTC.

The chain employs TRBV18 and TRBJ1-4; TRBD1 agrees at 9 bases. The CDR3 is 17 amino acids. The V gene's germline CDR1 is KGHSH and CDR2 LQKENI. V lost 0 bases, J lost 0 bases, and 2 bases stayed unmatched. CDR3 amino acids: CASSPPRQGATNEKLFF. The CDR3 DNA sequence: TGTGCCAGCTCACCACCGAGACAGGGGGCAACTAATGAAAAACTGTTTTTT.

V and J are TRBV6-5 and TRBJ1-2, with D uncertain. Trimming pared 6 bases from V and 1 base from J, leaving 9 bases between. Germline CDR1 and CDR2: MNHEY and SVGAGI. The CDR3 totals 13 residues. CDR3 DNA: TGTGCCAGCAGAGAGACACGTAACTATGGCTACACCTTC. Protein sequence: CASRETRNYGYTF.